These T cell receptor beta chains were read from a single sample in a study of Ad26.COV2.S vaccination and SARS-CoV-2 variants. Sequencing was performed with immunoSEQ multiplex PCR; in TCRdb, only in-frame clones are kept and a portion is missing. The sample lists some 520,000 clones; around 88% were seen once. The sample was peripheral blood, taken in a trial of Ad26.COV2.S vaccine versus placebo. Source of these receptors: a person between 18 and 60 years old who received the Ad26.COV2.S COVID-19 vaccine or a placebo. Both conserved end residues are part of each CDR3. The order of the fields is clone size, D gene, J gene, V gene, CDR3 protein. A D gene is named only where the DNA matches it firmly. Size tells how often a clone was seen (once, few, many) or the class of an expanded clone, and some rows leave it out.

few - TRBJ1-2 TRBV5-6 CASSLQGGYGYTF
- - TRBJ1-2 TRBV25-1 CASRLKGSYGYTF
- - TRBJ1-3 TRBV4-1 CASSPTDTRNEGGNTIYF
- TRBD1 TRBJ2-5 TRBV28 CASSFAGGQETQYF
- - TRBJ1-2 TRBV7-9 CASRTGPTDGYTF
- - TRBJ1-5 TRBV5-4 CASSLDINQPQHF
- - TRBJ2-1 TRBV19 CASSMVPVGEQFF
- TRBD1 TRBJ1-1 TRBV11-2 CASSSGGGRAFF
- - TRBJ2-3 TRBV20-1 CSAIPADTQYF
once - TRBJ1-5 TRBV15 CATSRGEGGDQPQHF
- - TRBJ1-1 TRBV15 CATSRDQFGRVTEAFF
few - TRBJ1-3 TRBV4-2 CASSPTGWDTIYF
- - TRBJ2-1 TRBV5-5 CASSLGLAFSNEQFF
- - TRBJ1-2 TRBV6-5 CASSYLRSGGYTF
- TRBD2 TRBJ2-2 TRBV2 CASTPGLAGVGELFF
- TRBD1 TRBJ1-4 TRBV7-2 CASSLGRGRHEKLFF
- - TRBJ2-6 TRBV5-6 CASSSNWLEPSGANVLTF
- TRBD1 TRBJ1-1 TRBV2 CASSVGQGANTEAFF
- - TRBJ1-4 TRBV19 CASSSSGGGNEKLFF
few - TRBJ1-6 TRBV19 CASSIGTEYSPLHF
- - TRBJ2-7 TRBV19 CASSPPPPNGAREQYF
- - TRBJ2-2 TRBV19 CASSIALLRASPGELFF
- - TRBJ2-7 TRBV5-4 CASSLGLGYEQYF
- TRBD1 TRBJ1-6 TRBV28 CASSFLQGANSPLHF
- - TRBJ1-5 TRBV24-1 CATSDKKPGQLSNQPQHF
- - TRBJ1-3 TRBV6-5 CASSYRLTGGNTIYF
- - TRBJ1-1 TRBV6-2/TRBV6-3 CASSYSTGIGRGFTEAFF
- - TRBJ1-5 TRBV18 CASSRDGVNQPQHF
- - TRBJ2-7 TRBV24-1 CATSDPPNYEQYF
- - TRBJ2-1 TRBV5-8 CASSLGQTYNEQFF
- - TRBJ2-2 TRBV5-4 CASSFSGPNTGELFF
few TRBD1 TRBJ2-7 TRBV6-6 CASWGYTGGESYEQYF
- TRBD1 TRBJ1-3 TRBV11-2 CASRGQTGSGNTIYF
- - TRBJ1-5 TRBV28 CASSGTQRNQPQHF
- - TRBJ1-1 TRBV30 CAWRQPGGTEAFF
- - TRBJ1-3 TRBV9 CASSEKTTGNTIYF
- - TRBJ2-3 TRBV9 CASSIGGGTDTQYF
- TRBD2 TRBJ2-1 TRBV7-8 CASMGVRASGSYGSYNEQFF
- - TRBJ2-3 TRBV5-1 CASSSGLRTLGTDTQYF
- TRBD1 TRBJ1-1 TRBV7-2 CASSPGTGRTEAFF
once - TRBJ2-3 TRBV5-4 CASSLDGASTDTQYF
- TRBD1 TRBJ1-2 TRBV30 CAWRGTGDYGYTF
few - TRBJ2-7 TRBV27 CASSVTYSSYEQYF
- TRBD1 TRBJ2-7 TRBV5-4 CASKQTGTGTYEQYF
- TRBD2 TRBJ2-5 TRBV7-6 CASSFGLGLAEETQYF
- TRBD1 TRBJ2-3 TRBV28 CASSQRQGRLNTDTQYF
- TRBD1 TRBJ1-5 TRBV19 CASSIRGQGDQPQHF
- - TRBJ1-1 TRBV7-9 CASSPPGAFTEAFF